Following are 20 T cell receptor beta chains from one sample sequenced in a study of tumor-infiltrating lymphocytes in primary liver carcinoma (dated by TCRdb to the late 2010s). Blood RNA was extracted from unsorted whole blood with TRIzol reagent; germline DNA came from the DNeasy Blood & Tissue kit. Sequencing took place on an Illumina HiSeq 2500. TCRbeta-specific cDNA was reverse-transcribed from approximately 500 ng total RNA using a constant-region primer and ProtoScript II reverse transcriptase. Construction of the TCRbeta libraries relied on three nested rounds of multiplex PCR, following a slightly modified ARM-PCR procedure. Each of the first two PCR rounds ran for 9 to 10 cycles using multiplex TRBV1-TRBV30 forward primers together with a Cbeta reverse primer. Clones were called with MiXCR by TCRdb after fastp trimmed the public reads at Q25, and only in-frame beta chains were retained. For every CDR3 protein sequence, its rows merge into one entry that carries the most common genes and DNA. The sample contains approximately 330,000 distinct CDR3 sequences, about 65% of them found a single time. The ten largest account for under 8% of the sample.

Source material: peripheral blood. The source is a middle-aged man with primary liver carcinoma and hepatitis B virus infection.

For this clonotype: One junction end disagrees with the germline gene, perhaps due to a read error. This chain joins TRBV28 and TRBJ2-7; possible D gene TRBD1, 5 bases. The CDR3 spans 13 residues. Germline V gene sequence: CDR1 MDHEN, CDR2 SYDVKM. The CDR3 sequence: CASSLSGNYKQYF. CDR3 nucleotide sequence: TGTGCCAGCAGTTTATCAGGGAACTACAAGCAGTACTTC.

Of note for this clonotype: A read error may explain this, as a much larger clone is one base away. The chain recombines TRBV4-3 with TRBJ2-7; D might be TRBD1 or TRBD2, each matching 6 bases. This CDR3 is built from 15 residues. From germline, CDR1 is LGHNA and CDR2 YSLEER. V lost 1 base to trimming and J lost 6 bases, with 16 bases between them. CDR3 amino acids: CASSQGRGLAGEQYF. CDR3 DNA sequence: TGCGCCAGCAGCCAAGGTCGGGGGCTAGCTGGCGAGCAGTACTTC.

In its sample, this clonotype was seen once. An end of the junction does not agree with germline; a read error may underlie this. This sequence joins TRBV5-1 and TRBJ1-6; 7 bases agree with TRBD1. The CDR3 contains 15 residues. The germline V gene encodes CDR1 SGHRS and CDR2 YFSETQ. The CDR3 bases are TGCACCAGCAGCTCCAAGGGGGCGTATAATTCACCCCTCCACTTT. Translating it yields CTSSSKGAYNSPLHF. Based on the CDR3 plus reference TRBV5-1 and TRBJ1-6, the full variable domain is KAGVTQTPRYLIKTRGQQVTLSCSPISGHRSVSWYQQTPGQGLQFLFEYFSETQRNKGNFPGRFSGRQFSNSRSEMNVSTLELGDSALYLCTSSSKGAYNSPLHFGNGTRLTVT.

In its sample, this clonotype was seen many times. The chain combines TRBV10-3 with TRBJ2-7; 7 positions agree with TRBD1. Germline V gene data show CDR1 as ENHRY and CDR2 as SYGVKD. The CDR3 has 12 amino acids. The V segment lost 10 bases and the J segment 3 bases; nucleotides outside the gene matches: 6. CDR3 residues: CASSGTDYEQYF. CDR3 coding DNA: TGTGCCAGCTCCGGGACAGACTACGAGCAGTACTTC.

The V gene is TRBV10-1, the J gene TRBJ2-2; D is ambiguous. Between the trimmed V and J ends, which lost 3 bases and 2 bases, there was a span of 4 bases. The CDR3 totals 13 residues. Germline lookup yields CDR1 WNHNN and CDR2 SYGVQD (reference sequence). CDR3 region: CASSERNTGELFF. The CDR3 DNA reads TGCGCCAGCAGTGAAAGAAACACCGGGGAGCTGTTTTTT.

This clonotype was detected only a few times. This chain connects TRBV6-1 to TRBJ2-7; D remains ambiguous. Per germline, CDR1 MNHNS and CDR2 SASEGT. The V end lost 0 bases, the J end lost 5 bases, and 8 bases lay between the germline ends. This CDR3 comprises 13 residues. The CDR3 DNA follows: TGTGCCAGCAGTGAAGCGCTTCCGGACGAGCAGTACTTC. The encoded protein is CASSEALPDEQYF.

On this clonotype itself: A much larger clone differs by one base, so this may be a read error. Because it lacks the conserved phenylalanine or tryptophan at the end, this CDR3 is likely a read error. The rearrangement joins TRBV4-1 to TRBJ1-1; maybe TRBD1 (5 bases). This CDR3 spans 16 amino acids. CDR1 is MGHRA and CDR2 is YSYEKL in the germline V gene. The V end was cut by 0 bases, the J end by 6 bases, with 17 bases between. The CDR3 region is CASSQDGTVWYAEAFI. The CDR3 DNA is TGCGCCAGCAGCCAAGATGGGACGGTGTGGTACGCTGAAGCTTTCATT.

A word on this clonotype: Without the conserved terminal phenylalanine or tryptophan, this CDR3 likely stems from a read error. This chain links TRBV11-2 with TRBJ2-2; a possible D gene is TRBD2 (5 bases). The CDR3 runs 17 residues. CDR1 SGHAT and CDR2 FQNNGV come from the germline V gene. The CDR3, as DNA: TGCGCCAGCAGCCCCCCACCGCAGCGGCAGAGGTCCGGGGAGCTGTTTTCT. Its protein is CASSPPPQRQRSGELFS.

This clonotype appeared many times. The CDR3 coding sequence is TGTGCCAGCAGTTCCACAGGGGTTTTGCAGTTCTTC. Translation gives CASSSTGVLQFF. The genes are TRBV6-1 and TRBJ2-1, with 7 bases aligning to TRBD1. J was trimmed by 12 bases and V by 5 bases; bases with no gene match: 7. There are 12 residues in the CDR3. CDR1 MNHNS and CDR2 SASEGT come from the germline V gene.

The chain employs TRBV13 and TRBJ1-2; D gene uncertain. The length of the CDR3 is 14 residues. Germline V CDR1 and CDR2: PRHDT, FYEKMQ (reference sequence). V was cut by 7 bases and J by 9 bases, with 21 bases left in between. For the CDR3, the DNA is TGTGCCAGCAACTATGGAACCGGCAGAGAAAGCTACACCTTC. It encodes CASNYGTGRESYTF.

Of note for this clonotype: Mismatch with germline at one junction end may stem from a read error. This chain links TRBV29-1 with TRBJ2-5, with D perhaps TRBD1 or TRBD2 (5 bases each). Germline assignment: CDR1 SQVTM and CDR2 ANQGSEA. The length of the CDR3 is 17 residues. CDR3 sequence reads: CSIEDWGAVGDEETQYF. The CDR3 nucleotides are TGCAGCATTGAAGATTGGGGCGCAGTCGGGGATGAGGAGACCCAGTACTTC.

This clonotype was found once. One junction end does not reproduce the germline sequence, and a read error may be involved. The rearrangement joins TRBV11-2 to TRBJ2-7; 10 bases align to TRBD2. CDR3 length: 15 residues. Germline V CDR1 and CDR2: SGHAT, FQNNGV. Written as DNA, the CDR3 is TGCGCCAGCAGCCTCAGCGGGAGGGCCTCATACGAGCAGTACTTC. It encodes CASSLSGRASYEQYF.

The V and J genes are TRBV11-2 and TRBJ2-5; D is unclear. V lost 4 bases to trimming and J lost 7 bases, with 19 bases between them. From germline, CDR1 is SGHAT and CDR2 FQNNGV. The CDR3 runs 15 residues. The CDR3 nucleotides read TGTGCCAGCAGCTCAGCCGGCCCGCAGCCGAGGACCCAGTACTTC. Its protein is CASSSAGPQPRTQYF.

The V gene is TRBV7-3, the J gene TRBJ2-2, with D perhaps matching TRBD1 (6 bases). CDR1 and CDR2 (germline): SGHTA, FQGTGA. This CDR3 spans 13 amino acids. Trimming took off 10 bases at V and 2 bases at J, with 11 bases between the two ends. The DNA of the CDR3 is TGTGCCACCGTGGACAGAAACACCGGGGAGCTGTTTTTT. Translation: CATVDRNTGELFF.

The chain couples TRBV5-1 to TRBJ2-3; TRBD2 matches at 9 bases. CDR3 size: 18 residues. Losses at the gene ends were 5 bases for V and 2 bases for J; bases not matched to a gene: 15. CDR1 and CDR2 from the germline V gene are SGHRS and YFSETQ. The CDR3 nucleotides read TGCGCCAGCAGGCGGACCCCCTTAGCGGGAGTTGACACAGATACGCAGTATTTT. As protein: CASRRTPLAGVDTDTQYF.

Turning to this clonotype: The junction does not match germline at one end; this may be a read error. V is TRBV11-2 and J is TRBJ2-1; D is uncertain. Germline lookup yields CDR1 SGHAT and CDR2 FQNNGV. The CDR3 consists of 13 residues. For the CDR3, the DNA is TGTCCCAGCAGTTTAGATCGAGGAAGGGAGCAGTTCTTC. It encodes CPSSLDRGREQFF.

Details on this clonotype: No conserved phenylalanine or tryptophan ends this CDR3, so it is likely a read error. The genes are TRBV11-2 and TRBJ1-1, with D possibly matching TRBD1 (5 bases). From germline, CDR1 is SGHAT and CDR2 FQNNGV. The CDR3 sequence is 15 residues long. CDR3 sequence (DNA): TGTGCCAGGAGCTTATTGAGTTCAGGGAGGGCTGAAGCTTTCTCT. Its translation is CARSLLSSGRAEAFS.

This chain uses TRBV28 with TRBJ1-5; TRBD1 is a possible D gene (5 bases). The V and J ends lost 8 bases and 4 bases respectively, with 18 bases between them. Germline CDR1 MDHEN, CDR2 SYDVKM. The length of the CDR3 is 15 residues. In DNA form, the CDR3 reads TGTGCCAGCGGACAACCGGACCAGAGAAATCAGCCCCAGCATTTT. Residues: CASGQPDQRNQPQHF.

This clonotype was recorded a few times. The chain employs TRBV5-6 and TRBJ2-3, with 8 bases identical to TRBD1. The germline CDR1 and CDR2 sequences are SGHDT and YYEEEE. Losses at the gene ends were 5 bases for V and 4 bases for J; bases not matched to a gene: 0. This CDR3 has 12 residues. The CDR3 is CASRTGADTQYF. Here the CDR3 DNA reads TGTGCCAGCAGGACAGGGGCAGATACGCAGTATTTT.

The table lists this clonotype with a few counts. The chain couples TRBV7-9 to TRBJ2-3; D is tentatively TRBD1 or TRBD2 (5 bases each). This CDR3 comprises 14 residues. V was pared by 2 bases and J by 2 bases, with 8 bases between. Germline loops: CDR1 SEHNR, CDR2 FQNEAQ (reference sequence). The CDR3 loop reads CASSLNGATDTQYF. The CDR3 nucleotides read TGTGCCAGCAGCTTAAACGGGGCCACAGATACGCAGTATTTT.